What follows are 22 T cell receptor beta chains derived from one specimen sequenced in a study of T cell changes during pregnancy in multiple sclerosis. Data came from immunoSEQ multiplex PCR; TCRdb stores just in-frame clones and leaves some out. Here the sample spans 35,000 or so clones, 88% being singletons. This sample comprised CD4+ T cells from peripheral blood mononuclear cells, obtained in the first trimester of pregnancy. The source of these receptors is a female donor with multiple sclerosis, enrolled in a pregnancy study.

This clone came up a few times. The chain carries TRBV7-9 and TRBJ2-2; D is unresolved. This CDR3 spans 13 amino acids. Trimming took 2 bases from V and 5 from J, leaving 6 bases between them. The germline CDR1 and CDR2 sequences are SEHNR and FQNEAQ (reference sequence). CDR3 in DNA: TGTGCCAGCAGCTTAACACAGACCGGGGAGCTGTTTTTT. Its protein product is CASSLTQTGELFF.

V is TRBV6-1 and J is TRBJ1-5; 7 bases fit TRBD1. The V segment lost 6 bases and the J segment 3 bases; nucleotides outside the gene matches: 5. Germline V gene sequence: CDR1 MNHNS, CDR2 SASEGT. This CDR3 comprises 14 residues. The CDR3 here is CASSSGQINQPQHF. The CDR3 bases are TGTGCCAGCAGCTCGGGACAGATCAATCAGCCCCAGCATTTT.

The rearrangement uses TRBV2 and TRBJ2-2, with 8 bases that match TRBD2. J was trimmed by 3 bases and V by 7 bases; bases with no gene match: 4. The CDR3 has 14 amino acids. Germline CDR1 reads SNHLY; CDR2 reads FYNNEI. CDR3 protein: CASKAGGYTGELFF. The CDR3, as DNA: TGTGCCAGCAAGGCGGGAGGCTACACCGGGGAGCTGTTTTTT.

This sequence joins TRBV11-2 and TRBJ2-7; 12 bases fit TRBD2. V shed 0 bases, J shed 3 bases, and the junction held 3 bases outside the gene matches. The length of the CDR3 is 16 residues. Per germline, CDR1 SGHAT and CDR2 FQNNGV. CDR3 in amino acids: CASSLDRTSGVYEQYF. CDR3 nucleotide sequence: TGTGCCAGCAGCTTAGATCGGACTAGCGGGGTCTACGAGCAGTACTTC.

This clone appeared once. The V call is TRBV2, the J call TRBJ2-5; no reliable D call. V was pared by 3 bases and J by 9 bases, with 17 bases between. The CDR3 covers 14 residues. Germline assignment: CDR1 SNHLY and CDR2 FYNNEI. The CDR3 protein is CASSEETGPSAQYF. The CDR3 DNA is TGTGCCAGCAGTGAGGAGACTGGCCCCTCGGCCCAGTACTTC.

The CDR3 DNA sequence: TGTGCCAGCAGTCGCAGGGACAGGGACACTGAAGCTTTCTTT. It encodes CASSRRDRDTEAFF. The rearrangement links TRBV6-5 to TRBJ1-1; 9 nucleotides line up with TRBD1. V was pared by 5 bases and J by 3 bases, with 4 bases of the junction left unmatched. The CDR3 is 14 amino acids. Germline lookup yields CDR1 MNHEY and CDR2 SVGAGI.

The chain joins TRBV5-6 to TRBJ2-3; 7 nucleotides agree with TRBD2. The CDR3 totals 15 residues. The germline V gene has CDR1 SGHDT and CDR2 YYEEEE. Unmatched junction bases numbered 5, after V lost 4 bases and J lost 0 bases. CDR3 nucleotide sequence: TGTGCCAGCAGCCCGGGGGGACCAAGCACAGATACGCAGTATTTT. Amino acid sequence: CASSPGGPSTDTQYF.

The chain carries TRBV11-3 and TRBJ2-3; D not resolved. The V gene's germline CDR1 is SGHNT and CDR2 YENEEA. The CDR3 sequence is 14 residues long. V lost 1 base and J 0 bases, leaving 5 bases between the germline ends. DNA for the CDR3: TGTGCCAGCAGCTTAGGCAGGAGCACAGATACGCAGTATTTT. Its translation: CASSLGRSTDTQYF.

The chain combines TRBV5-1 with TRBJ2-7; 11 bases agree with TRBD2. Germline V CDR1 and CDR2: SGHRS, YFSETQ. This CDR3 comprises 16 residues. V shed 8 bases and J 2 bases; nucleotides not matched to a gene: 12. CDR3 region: CASSPGLAVITYEQYF. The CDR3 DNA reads TGCGCCAGTTCCCCGGGACTAGCGGTTATCACCTACGAGCAGTACTTC.

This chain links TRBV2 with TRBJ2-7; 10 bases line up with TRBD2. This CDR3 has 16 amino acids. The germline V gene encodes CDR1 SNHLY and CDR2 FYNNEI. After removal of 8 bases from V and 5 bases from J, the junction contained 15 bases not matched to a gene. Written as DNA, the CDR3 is TGTGCCAGCCGCGAAAGGGGAGCGGGGGGGCGAAACGAGCAGTACTTC. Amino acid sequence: CASRERGAGGRNEQYF.

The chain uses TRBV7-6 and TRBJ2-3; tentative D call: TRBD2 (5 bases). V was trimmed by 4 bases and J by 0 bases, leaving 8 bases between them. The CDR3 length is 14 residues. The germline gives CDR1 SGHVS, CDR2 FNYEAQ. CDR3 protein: CASSSWTSTDTQYF. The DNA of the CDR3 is TGTGCCAGCAGCTCCTGGACTAGCACAGATACGCAGTATTTT.

In nucleotides, the CDR3 is TGTGCCTGGACGACTAGCGGGGGGCTTAATGAGCAGTTCTTC. Its protein is CAWTTSGGLNEQFF. The chain links TRBV30 to TRBJ2-1; 13 bases line up with TRBD2. The CDR3 length is 14 residues. In germline, CDR1 is GTSNPN, CDR2 SVGIG (reference sequence). The V segment lost 4 bases and the J segment 7 bases; nucleotides outside the gene matches: 4.

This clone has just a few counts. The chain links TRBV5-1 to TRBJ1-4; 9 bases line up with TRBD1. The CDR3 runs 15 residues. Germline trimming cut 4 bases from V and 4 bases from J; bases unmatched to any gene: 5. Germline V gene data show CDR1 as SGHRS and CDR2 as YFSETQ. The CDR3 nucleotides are TGCGCCAGCAGCCCGCCGGGACAGGGTAATGAAAAACTGTTTTTT. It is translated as CASSPPGQGNEKLFF.

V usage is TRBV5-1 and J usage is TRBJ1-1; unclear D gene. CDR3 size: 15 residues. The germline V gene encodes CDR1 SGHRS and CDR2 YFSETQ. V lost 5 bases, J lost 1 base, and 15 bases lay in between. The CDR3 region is CASRPNPTENTEAFF. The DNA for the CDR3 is TGCGCCAGCAGACCGAACCCCACAGAGAACACTGAAGCTTTCTTT.

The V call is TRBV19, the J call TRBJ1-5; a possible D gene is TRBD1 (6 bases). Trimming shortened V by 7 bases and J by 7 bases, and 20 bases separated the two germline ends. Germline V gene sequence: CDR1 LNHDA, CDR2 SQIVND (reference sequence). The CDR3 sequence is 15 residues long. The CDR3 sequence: CASTIARGRDQPQHF. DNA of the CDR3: TGTGCCAGTACCATCGCCAGGGGTAGAGACCAGCCCCAGCATTTT.

The CDR3 region is CASSYSIRGAHTEAFF. CDR3 nucleotides: TGTGCCAGCAGTTACTCGATCCGGGGGGCGCACACTGAAGCTTTCTTT. The J gene is TRBJ1-1, the V gene TRBV6-5; TRBD1 is a possible D gene (6 bases). CDR3 length equals 16 residues. Trimming took off 0 bases at V and 3 bases at J, with 14 bases between the two ends. Germline CDR1 reads MNHEY; CDR2 reads SVGAGI.

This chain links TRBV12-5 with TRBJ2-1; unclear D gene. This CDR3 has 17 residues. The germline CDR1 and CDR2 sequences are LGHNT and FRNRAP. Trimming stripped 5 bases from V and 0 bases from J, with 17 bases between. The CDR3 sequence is CASGPGNGFSSYNEQFF. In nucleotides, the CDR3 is TGTGCTAGTGGTCCTGGTAACGGGTTTAGCTCCTACAATGAGCAGTTCTTC.

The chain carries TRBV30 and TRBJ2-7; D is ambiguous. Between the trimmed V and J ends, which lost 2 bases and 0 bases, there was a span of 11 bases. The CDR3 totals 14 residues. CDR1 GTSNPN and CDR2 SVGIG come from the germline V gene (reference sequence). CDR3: CAWSTTLNSYEQYF. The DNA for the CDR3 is TGTGCCTGGAGTACGACACTGAACTCCTACGAGCAGTACTTC.

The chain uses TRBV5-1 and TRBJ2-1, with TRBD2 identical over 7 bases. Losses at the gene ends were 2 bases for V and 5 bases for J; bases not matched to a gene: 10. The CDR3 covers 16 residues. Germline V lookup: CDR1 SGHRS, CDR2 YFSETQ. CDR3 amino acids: CASSFRVGGNNNEQFF. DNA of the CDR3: TGCGCCAGCAGCTTCCGGGTGGGAGGGAATAACAATGAGCAGTTCTTC.

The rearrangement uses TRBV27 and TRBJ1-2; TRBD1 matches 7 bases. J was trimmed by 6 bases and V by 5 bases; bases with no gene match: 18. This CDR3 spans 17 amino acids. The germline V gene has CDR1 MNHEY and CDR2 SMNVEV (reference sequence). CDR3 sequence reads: CASSQRAQGLSSHGYTF. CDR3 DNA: TGTGCCAGCAGTCAAAGGGCACAGGGGTTAAGTAGCCATGGCTACACCTTC.

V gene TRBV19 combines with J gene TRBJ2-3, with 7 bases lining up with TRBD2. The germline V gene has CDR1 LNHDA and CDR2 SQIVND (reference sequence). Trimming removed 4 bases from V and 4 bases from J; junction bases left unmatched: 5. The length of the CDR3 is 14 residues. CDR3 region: CASSSPGGSDTQYF. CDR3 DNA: TGTGCCAGTAGTAGTCCGGGAGGATCAGATACGCAGTATTTT.

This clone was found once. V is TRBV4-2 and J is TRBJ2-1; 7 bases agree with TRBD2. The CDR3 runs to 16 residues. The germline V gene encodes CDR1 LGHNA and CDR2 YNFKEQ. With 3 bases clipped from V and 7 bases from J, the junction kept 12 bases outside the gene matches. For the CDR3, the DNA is TGTGCCAGCAGCCAGGTGGGGGGAGGGGCTTGGAATGAGCAGTTCTTC. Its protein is CASSQVGGGAWNEQFF.